The rows below give T cell receptor beta chains drawn from one sample of a study of monozygotic twins with inflammatory bowel disease. TCRdb re-called the 5' RACE reads; every CDR3 protein appears as one record, without DNA. The sample table includes approximately 330,000 distinct CDR3 sequences. Sequencing used blood. The receptor source for this set is a human donor with ulcerative colitis or Crohn's disease, or a healthy co-twin of an affected twin (not recorded which). Each CDR3 is given with its conserved first and last residue.

V: TRBV11-2
J: TRBJ2-1
CDR3: CASSLTGGFSRNEQFF

V: TRBV5-4
J: TRBJ2-5
CDR3: CASSLREGLGETQYF

V: TRBV7-2
J: TRBJ2-3
CDR3: CASSLAYDTQYF

V: TRBV7-2
J: TRBJ2-1
CDR3: CASSFMLASNEQFF

V: TRBV6-5
J: TRBJ1-2
CDR3: CASSYAAVNYGYTF

V: TRBV12-3/TRBV12-4
J: TRBJ1-2
CDR3: CASSRRTGLGSLADGYTF

V: TRBV15
J: TRBJ2-7
CDR3: CATSPGRAPQYEQYF

V: TRBV12-3/TRBV12-4
J: TRBJ1-2
CDR3: CATGDSIRGYTF

V: TRBV7-2
J: TRBJ2-5
CDR3: CASSRGSSETQYF

V: TRBV15
J: TRBJ1-1
CDR3: CATSRNRVKDTEAFF

V: TRBV6-2/TRBV6-3
J: TRBJ2-2
CDR3: CASSYSIAGNTGELFF

V: TRBV5-1
J: TRBJ1-5
CDR3: CASSPGDSSNQPQHF

V: TRBV4-1
J: TRBJ1-6
CDR3: CASSQEGFRPPLHF

V: TRBV9
J: TRBJ2-5
CDR3: CASSVGNTQETQYF

V: TRBV30
J: TRBJ2-1
CDR3: CAWSLIRGSGHEQFF

V: TRBV20-1
J: TRBJ2-1
CDR3: CSARISADRDEQFF

V: TRBV5-1
J: TRBJ2-2
CDR3: CASSLPTGDTGELFF